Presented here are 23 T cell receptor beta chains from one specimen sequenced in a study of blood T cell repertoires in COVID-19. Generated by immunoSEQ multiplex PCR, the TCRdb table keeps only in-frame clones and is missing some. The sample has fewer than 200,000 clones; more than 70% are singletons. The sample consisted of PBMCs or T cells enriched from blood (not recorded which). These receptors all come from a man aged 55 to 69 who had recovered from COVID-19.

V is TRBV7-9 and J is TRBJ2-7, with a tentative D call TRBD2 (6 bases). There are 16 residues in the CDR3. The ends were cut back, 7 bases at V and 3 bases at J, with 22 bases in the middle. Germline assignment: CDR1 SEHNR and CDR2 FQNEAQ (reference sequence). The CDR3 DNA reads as TGTGCCAGCACCAATTTTATGGGGGGAACAAACTACGAGCAGTACTTC. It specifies CASTNFMGGTNYEQYF.

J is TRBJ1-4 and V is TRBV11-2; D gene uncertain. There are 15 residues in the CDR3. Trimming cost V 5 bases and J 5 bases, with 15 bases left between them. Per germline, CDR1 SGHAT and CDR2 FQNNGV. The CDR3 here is CASSPRPGLNEKLFF. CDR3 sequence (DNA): TGTGCCAGCAGCCCCCGGCCGGGTCTCAATGAAAAACTGTTTTTT.

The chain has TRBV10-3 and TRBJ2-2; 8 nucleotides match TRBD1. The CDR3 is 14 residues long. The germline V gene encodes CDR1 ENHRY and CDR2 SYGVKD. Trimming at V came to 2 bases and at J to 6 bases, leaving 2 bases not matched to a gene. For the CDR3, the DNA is TGTGCCATCAGTGAGGACAGGGGTGCCGGGGAGCTGTTTTTT. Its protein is CAISEDRGAGELFF.

DNA for the CDR3: TGTGCCTGGAGTGTAAACCTAGCGGGGGGGCCCAATGAGCAGTTCTTC. This sequence encodes CAWSVNLAGGPNEQFF. This chain connects TRBV30 to TRBJ2-1, with 12 bases that match TRBD2. Germline CDR1 GTSNPN, CDR2 SVGIG (reference sequence). The CDR3 spans 16 residues. V lost 0 bases and J lost 6; bases outside the gene matches: 6.

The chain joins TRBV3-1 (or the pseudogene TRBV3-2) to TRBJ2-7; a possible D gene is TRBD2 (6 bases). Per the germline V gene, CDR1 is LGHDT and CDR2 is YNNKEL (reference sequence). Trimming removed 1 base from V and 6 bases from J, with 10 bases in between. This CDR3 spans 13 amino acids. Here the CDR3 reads CASSQVTGGEQYF. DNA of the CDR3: TGTGCCAGCAGCCAAGTCACCGGGGGCGAGCAGTACTTC.

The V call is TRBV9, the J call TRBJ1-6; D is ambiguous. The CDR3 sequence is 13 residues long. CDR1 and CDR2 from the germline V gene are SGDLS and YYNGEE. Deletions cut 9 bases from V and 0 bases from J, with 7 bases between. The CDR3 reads CATVTSYNSPLHF. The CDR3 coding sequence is TGTGCCACGGTCACCTCCTATAATTCACCCCTCCACTTT.

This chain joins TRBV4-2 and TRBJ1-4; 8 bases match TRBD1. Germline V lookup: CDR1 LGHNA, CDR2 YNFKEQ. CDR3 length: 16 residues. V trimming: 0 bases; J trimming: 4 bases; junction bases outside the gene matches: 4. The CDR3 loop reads CASSQDPTGDNEKLFF. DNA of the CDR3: TGTGCCAGCAGCCAAGATCCGACAGGGGATAATGAAAAACTGTTTTTT.

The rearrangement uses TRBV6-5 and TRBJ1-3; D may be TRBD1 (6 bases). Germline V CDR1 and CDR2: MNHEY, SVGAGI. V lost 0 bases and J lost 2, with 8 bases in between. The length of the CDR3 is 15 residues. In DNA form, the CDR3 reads TGTGCCAGCAGTTACTCATCAGGGGCTGGAAACACCATATATTTT. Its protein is CASSYSSGAGNTIYF.

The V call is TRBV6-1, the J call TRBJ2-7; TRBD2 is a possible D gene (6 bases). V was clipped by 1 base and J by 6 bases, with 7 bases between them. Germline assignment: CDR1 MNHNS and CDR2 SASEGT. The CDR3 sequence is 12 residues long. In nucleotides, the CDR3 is TGTGCCAGCAGTGAAGTCGGGGGCGAGCAGTACTTC. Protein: CASSEVGGEQYF.

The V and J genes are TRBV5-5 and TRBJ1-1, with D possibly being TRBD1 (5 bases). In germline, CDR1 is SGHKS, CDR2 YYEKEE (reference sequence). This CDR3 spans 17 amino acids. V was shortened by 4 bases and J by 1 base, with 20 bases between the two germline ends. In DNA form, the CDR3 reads TGTGCCAGCAGCCGGGGGACGCCCCAACAGAGGAACACTGAAGCTTTCTTT. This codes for CASSRGTPQQRNTEAFF.

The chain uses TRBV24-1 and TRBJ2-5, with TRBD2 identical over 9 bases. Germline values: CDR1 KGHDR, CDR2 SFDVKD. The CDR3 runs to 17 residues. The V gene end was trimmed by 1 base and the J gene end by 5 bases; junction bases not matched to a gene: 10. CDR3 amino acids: CATSDLATSGAVETQYF. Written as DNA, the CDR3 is TGTGCCACCAGTGATTTAGCGACTAGCGGCGCAGTTGAGACCCAGTACTTC.

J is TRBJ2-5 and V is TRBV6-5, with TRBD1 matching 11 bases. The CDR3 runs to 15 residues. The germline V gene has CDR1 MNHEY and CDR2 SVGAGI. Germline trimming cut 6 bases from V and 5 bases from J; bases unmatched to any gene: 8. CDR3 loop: CASSEGQGGQETQYF. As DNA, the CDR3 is TGTGCCAGCAGCGAGGGACAGGGGGGACAGGAGACCCAGTACTTC.

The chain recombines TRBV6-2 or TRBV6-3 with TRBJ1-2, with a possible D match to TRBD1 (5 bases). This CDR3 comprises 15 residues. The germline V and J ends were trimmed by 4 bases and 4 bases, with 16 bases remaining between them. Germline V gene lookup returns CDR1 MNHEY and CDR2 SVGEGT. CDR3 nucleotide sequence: TGTGCCAGCAGTTCAGGGTTTGGAAGAGGCTATGGCTACACCTTC. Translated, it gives CASSSGFGRGYGYTF.

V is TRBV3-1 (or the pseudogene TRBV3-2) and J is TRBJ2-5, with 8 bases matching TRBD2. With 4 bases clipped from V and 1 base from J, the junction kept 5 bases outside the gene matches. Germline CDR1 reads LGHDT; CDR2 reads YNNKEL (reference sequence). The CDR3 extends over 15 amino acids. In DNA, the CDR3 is TGTGCCAGCAGCCTGCAGCGGGGGAGCCAAGAGACCCAGTACTTC. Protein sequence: CASSLQRGSQETQYF.

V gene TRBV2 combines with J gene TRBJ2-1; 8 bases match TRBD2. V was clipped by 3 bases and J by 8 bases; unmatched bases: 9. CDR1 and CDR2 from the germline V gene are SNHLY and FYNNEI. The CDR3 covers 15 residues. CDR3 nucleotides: TGTGCCAGCAGTGACAAAACGGGAGGGATGCATGAGCAGTTCTTC. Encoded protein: CASSDKTGGMHEQFF.

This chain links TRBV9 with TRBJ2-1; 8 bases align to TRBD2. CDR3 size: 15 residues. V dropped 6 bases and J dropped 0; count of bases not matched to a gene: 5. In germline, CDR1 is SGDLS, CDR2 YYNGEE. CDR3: CASNGGDGSYNEQFF. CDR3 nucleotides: TGTGCCAGCAACGGGGGGGACGGCTCCTACAATGAGCAGTTCTTC.

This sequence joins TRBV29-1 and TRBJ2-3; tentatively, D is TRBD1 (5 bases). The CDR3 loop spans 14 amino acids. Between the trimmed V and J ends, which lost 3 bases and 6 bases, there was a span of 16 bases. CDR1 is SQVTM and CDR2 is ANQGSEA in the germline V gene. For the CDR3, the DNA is TGCAGCGTTGACGAGACAGCCGCCCGGGATACGCAGTATTTT. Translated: CSVDETAARDTQYF.

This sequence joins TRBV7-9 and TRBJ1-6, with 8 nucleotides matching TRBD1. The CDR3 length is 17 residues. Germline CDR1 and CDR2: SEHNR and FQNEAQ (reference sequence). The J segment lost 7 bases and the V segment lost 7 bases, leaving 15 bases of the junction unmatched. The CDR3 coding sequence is TGTGCCAGCACCCGTCTTCTGCCCGACAGGGGAAATTCACCCCTCCACTTT. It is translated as CASTRLLPDRGNSPLHF.

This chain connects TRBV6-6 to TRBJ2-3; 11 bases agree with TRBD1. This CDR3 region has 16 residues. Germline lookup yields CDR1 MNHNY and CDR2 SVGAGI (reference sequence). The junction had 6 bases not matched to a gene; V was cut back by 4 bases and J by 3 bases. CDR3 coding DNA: TGTGCCAGCAGTTCCGGGACAGGGGGTGGGACAGATACGCAGTATTTT. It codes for CASSSGTGGGTDTQYF.

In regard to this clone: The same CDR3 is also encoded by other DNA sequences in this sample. CDR3 sequence: CASSLAGNTEAFF. DNA of the CDR3: TGTGCCAGCAGCTTGGCGGGGAACACTGAAGCTTTCTTT. The V call is TRBV5-4, the J call TRBJ1-1; no clear D gene. The V gene lost 0 bases and the J gene lost 1 base, with 4 bases spanning the gap. Germline CDR1 is SGHNT and CDR2 is YYREEE (reference sequence). The CDR3 is made up of 13 amino acids.

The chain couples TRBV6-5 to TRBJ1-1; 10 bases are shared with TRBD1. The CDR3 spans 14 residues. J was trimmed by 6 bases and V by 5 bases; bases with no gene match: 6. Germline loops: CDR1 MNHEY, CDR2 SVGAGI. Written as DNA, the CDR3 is TGTGCCAGCAGTACGGGACAGGGGTCGGCTGAAGCTTTCTTT. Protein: CASSTGQGSAEAFF.

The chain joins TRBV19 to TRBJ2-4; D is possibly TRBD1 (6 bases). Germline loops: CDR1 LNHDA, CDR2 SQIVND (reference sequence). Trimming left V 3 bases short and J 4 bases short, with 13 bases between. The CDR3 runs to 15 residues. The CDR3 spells CASSIFWTDKNIQYF. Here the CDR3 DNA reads TGTGCCAGTAGTATTTTTTGGACAGATAAAAACATTCAGTACTTC.

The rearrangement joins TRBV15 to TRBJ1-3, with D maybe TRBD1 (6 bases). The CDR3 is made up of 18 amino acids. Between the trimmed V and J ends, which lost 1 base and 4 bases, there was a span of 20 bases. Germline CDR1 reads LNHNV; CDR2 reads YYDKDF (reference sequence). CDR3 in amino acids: CATSRGFRGSWGGNTIYF. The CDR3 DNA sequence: TGTGCCACCAGCAGAGGGTTCAGGGGATCCTGGGGAGGAAACACCATATATTTT.